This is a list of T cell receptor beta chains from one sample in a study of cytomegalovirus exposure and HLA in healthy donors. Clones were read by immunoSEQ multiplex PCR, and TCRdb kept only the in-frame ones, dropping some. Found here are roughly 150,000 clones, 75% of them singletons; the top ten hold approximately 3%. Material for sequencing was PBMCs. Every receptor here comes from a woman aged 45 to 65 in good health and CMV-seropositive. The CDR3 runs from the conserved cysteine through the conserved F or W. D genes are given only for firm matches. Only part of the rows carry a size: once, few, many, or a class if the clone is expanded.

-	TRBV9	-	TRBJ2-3	TGTGCCAGCAGCGTGGGCAAACAGCACACAGATACGCAGTATTTT	CASSVGKQHTDTQYF
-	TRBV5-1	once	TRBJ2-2	TGCGCCAGCAGCTTAGACGAGGCCGGGGAGCTGTTTTTT	CASSLDEAGELFF
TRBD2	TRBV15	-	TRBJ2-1	TGTGCCACCGTAGCGGGGGCATACTCCTACAATGAGCAGTTCTTC	CATVAGAYSYNEQFF
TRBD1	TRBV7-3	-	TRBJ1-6	TGTGCCAGCAGCTTATACGGCGGACAGGGGCGTAATTCACCCCTCCACTTT	CASSLYGGQGRNSPLHF
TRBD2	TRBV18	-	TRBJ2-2	TGTGCCAGCTCACCAGTCAGCGGGGGAGTAACCGGGGAGCTGTTTTTT	CASSPVSGGVTGELFF
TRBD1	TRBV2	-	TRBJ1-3	TGTGCCAGCAGTTGGACAGGGAACTCTGGAAACACCATATATTTT	CASSWTGNSGNTIYF
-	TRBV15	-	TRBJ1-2	TGTGCCACCAGCAGAGGTGACAGCTCAACAAGGGGCTACACCTTC	CATSRGDSSTRGYTF
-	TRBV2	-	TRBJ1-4	TGTGCCAGCAGTTTCTCAGCAACTAATGAAAAACTGTTTTTT	CASSFSATNEKLFF
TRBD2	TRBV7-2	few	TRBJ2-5	TGTGCCAGCAGCCCCCAGCGGGGGGGCCGACAAGAGACCCAGTACTTC	CASSPQRGGRQETQYF
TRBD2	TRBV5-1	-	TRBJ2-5	TGCGCCAGCAGCTTGGAGGGGACTAGCTGGGAGACCCAGTACTTC	CASSLEGTSWETQYF
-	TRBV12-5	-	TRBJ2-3	TGTGCTAGTGTGTCCTCGGGCACAGATACGCAGTATTTT	CASVSSGTDTQYF
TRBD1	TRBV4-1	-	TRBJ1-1	TGCGCCAGCAGCCAGGCAGGACAGGGGAACACTGAAGCTTTCTTT	CASSQAGQGNTEAFF
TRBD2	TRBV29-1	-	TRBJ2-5	TGCAGCGTTGCAACGGGGGGAGGTACGCAAGAGACCCAGTACTTC	CSVATGGGTQETQYF
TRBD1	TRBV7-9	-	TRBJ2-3	TGTGCCAGCAGCTTGACAGGGTTGGACACAGATACGCAGTATTTT	CASSLTGLDTDTQYF
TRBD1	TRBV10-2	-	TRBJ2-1	TGCGCCACATGGACAGGGGGGCGGAATGAGCAGTTCTTC	CATWTGGRNEQFF
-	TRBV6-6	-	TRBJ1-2	TGTGCCAGCAGTTACTCGTCGGCAGGCTATGGCTACACCTTC	CASSYSSAGYGYTF
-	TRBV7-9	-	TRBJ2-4	TGTGCCAGCAGCTTAGCTTTGGGCATAGCCAAAAACATTCAGTACTTC	CASSLALGIAKNIQYF
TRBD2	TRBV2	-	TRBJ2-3	TGTGCCAGCAGTGTGAAGCGGGGGGACACAGATACGCAGTATTTT	CASSVKRGDTDTQYF